Following are 7 T cell receptor beta chains from one sample sequenced in a study of OX40 agonist ivuxolimab in advanced cancers. The protocol used for the library was the immunoSEQ multiplex PCR assay. Not all clones reach the TCRdb copy of this immuneACCESS table, which keeps in-frame sequences only. Checked studies attribute under half of the gap to unresolved V genes and leave the rest unexplained. For this sample there are some 75,000 clones; around nine tenths appear just once. Together, the top ten hold under 3% of the sample. Sample: CD4+ or CD8+ T cells sorted from blood, taken in a trial of the OX40 agonist ivuxolimab. Receptors originate from an adult with an advanced solid tumor such as melanoma, head and neck, liver or kidney cancer.

The genes are TRBV10-2 and TRBJ2-5; the match to TRBD1 covers 9 bases. Germline V gives CDR1 WSHSY, CDR2 SAAADI. The CDR3 consists of 16 residues. V shed 0 bases, J shed 4 bases, and the junction held 6 bases outside the gene matches. This CDR3 reads CASSESRDRVGETQYF. As DNA, the CDR3 is TGCGCCAGCAGTGAGTCCCGGGACAGGGTGGGAGAGACCCAGTACTTC.

V and J are TRBV4-2 and TRBJ2-3, with TRBD2 matching 9 bases. Germline lookup yields CDR1 LGHNA and CDR2 YNFKEQ. The CDR3 covers 17 residues. The V gene end was trimmed by 4 bases and the J gene end by 2 bases; junction bases not matched to a gene: 10. CDR3 bases: TGTGCCAGCAGCCCTAAGAGCTCTAGCGGGGACACAGATACGCAGTATTTT. Its translation is CASSPKSSSGDTDTQYF.

This rearrangement joins TRBV6-6 to TRBJ2-7; 8 bases are shared with TRBD1. V lost 0 bases and J lost 3; bases outside the gene matches: 1. Germline-derived CDR1 and CDR2 are MNHNY and SVGAGI (reference sequence). The CDR3 has 14 residues. The CDR3 coding sequence is TGTGCCAGCAGTTACTCTACAGGGGGCTACGAGCAGTACGTC. This gives the protein CASSYSTGGYEQYV.

The rearrangement links TRBV4-2 to TRBJ2-2; D is perhaps TRBD1 (5 bases). V lost 1 base and J lost 6, with 15 bases in between. The CDR3 totals 16 residues. Germline CDR1 LGHNA, CDR2 YNFKEQ. In DNA, the CDR3 is TGTGCCAGCAGCCAAGTCCGGCCCCAGGGTGCCGGGGAGCTGTTTTTT. This encodes CASSQVRPQGAGELFF.

The V and J genes are TRBV30 and TRBJ2-1; possibly TRBD1 for D (5 bases). This CDR3 is built from 11 residues. V was pared by 2 bases and J by 9 bases, with 8 bases between. Germline values: CDR1 GTSNPN, CDR2 SVGIG (reference sequence). The CDR3: CAWSWGSEQFF. Here the CDR3 DNA reads TGTGCCTGGAGTTGGGGCAGTGAGCAGTTCTTC.

V is TRBV25-1 and J is TRBJ2-3; 8 bases agree with TRBD1. CDR1 is MGHDK, CDR2 SYGVNS, per germline. The length of the CDR3 is 15 residues. The J segment lost 2 bases and the V segment lost 3 bases, leaving 4 bases of the junction unmatched. The CDR3 is CASSDRGLNTDTQYF. The CDR3 bases are TGTGCCAGCAGTGACAGGGGGCTAAACACAGATACGCAGTATTTT.

The V gene is TRBV7-2, the J gene TRBJ2-1; the match to TRBD2 covers 7 bases. Per germline, CDR1 SGHTA and CDR2 FQGNSA. The CDR3 is made up of 16 amino acids. V dropped 1 base and J dropped 1; count of bases not matched to a gene: 4. CDR3 bases: TGTGCCAGCAGCTTAGTGGTCGGGGGGTCCTACAATGAGCAGTTCTTC. Translated, it gives CASSLVVGGSYNEQFF. The variable domain in full, with the rest retrieved from reference TRBV7-2 and TRBJ2-1, is GAGVSQSPSNKVTEKGKDVELRCDPISGHTALYWYRQSLGQGLEFLIYFQGNSAPDKSGLPSDRFSAERTGGSVSTLTIQRTQQEDSAVYLCASSLVVGGSYNEQFFGPGTRLTVL.